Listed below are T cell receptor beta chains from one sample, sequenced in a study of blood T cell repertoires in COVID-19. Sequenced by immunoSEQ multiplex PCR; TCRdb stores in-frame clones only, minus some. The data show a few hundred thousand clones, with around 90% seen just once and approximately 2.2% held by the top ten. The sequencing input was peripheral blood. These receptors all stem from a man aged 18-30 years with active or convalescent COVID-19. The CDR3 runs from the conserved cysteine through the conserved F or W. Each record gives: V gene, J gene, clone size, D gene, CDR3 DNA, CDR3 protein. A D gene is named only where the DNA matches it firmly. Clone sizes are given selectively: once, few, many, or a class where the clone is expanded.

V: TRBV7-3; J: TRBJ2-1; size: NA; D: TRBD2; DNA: TGTGCCAGCAGCTCGGCGGGAGGTCCCTACAATGAGCAGTTCTTC; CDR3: CASSSAGGPYNEQFF
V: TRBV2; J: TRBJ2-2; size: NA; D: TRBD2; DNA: TGTGCCAGCAGTAAAGCGGGAGACTTGGACACCGGGGAGCTGTTTTTT; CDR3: CASSKAGDLDTGELFF
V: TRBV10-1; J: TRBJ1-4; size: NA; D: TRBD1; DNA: TGCGCCAGCAGCGTAAAACAGGGGGCAGGTAATGAAAAACTGTTTTTT; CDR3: CASSVKQGAGNEKLFF
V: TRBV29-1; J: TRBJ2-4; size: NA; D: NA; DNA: TGCAGCGCGACAGGCCAGCTAGCCAAAAACATTCAGTACTTC; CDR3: CSATGQLAKNIQYF
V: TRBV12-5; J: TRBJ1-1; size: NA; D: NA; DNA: TGTGCTAGTGGTTTGGTCGGCACTGAAGCTTTCTTT; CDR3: CASGLVGTEAFF
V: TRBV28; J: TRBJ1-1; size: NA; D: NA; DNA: TGTGCCAGCAGTACCTCTCGACACTCGAACACTGAAGCTTTCTTT; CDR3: CASSTSRHSNTEAFF
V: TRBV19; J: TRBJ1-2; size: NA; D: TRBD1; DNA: TGTGCCAGTAGTAACCCCGGGACAGGGATCTATGGCTACACCTTC; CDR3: CASSNPGTGIYGYTF
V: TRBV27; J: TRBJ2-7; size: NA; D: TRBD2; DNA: TGTGCCAGCAGTCTGAAGGGACTAGGAACCTACGAGCAGTACTTC; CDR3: CASSLKGLGTYEQYF
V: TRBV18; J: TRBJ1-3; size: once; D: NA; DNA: TGTGCCAGCTCACTTCTAGACAGCAGCTCTGGAAACACCATATATTTT; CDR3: CASSLLDSSSGNTIYF
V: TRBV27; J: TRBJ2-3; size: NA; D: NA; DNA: TGTGCCAGCAAAGTGATTGGCGGGGGCGGGGGCCGATTTGATACGCAGTATTTT; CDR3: CASKVIGGGGGRFDTQYF
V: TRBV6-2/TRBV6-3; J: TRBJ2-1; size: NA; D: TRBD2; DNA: TGTGCCAGCAGTTACCGGCTAGCGGCCTCCTACAATGAGCAGTTCTTC; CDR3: CASSYRLAASYNEQFF
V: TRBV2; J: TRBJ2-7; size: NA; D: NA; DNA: TGTGCCAGCACAGTTCACTACGAGCAGTACTTC; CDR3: CASTVHYEQYF
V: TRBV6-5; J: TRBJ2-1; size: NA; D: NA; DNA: TGTGCCAGCACCAGTTGGTCCTACAATGAGCAGTTCTTC; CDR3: CASTSWSYNEQFF
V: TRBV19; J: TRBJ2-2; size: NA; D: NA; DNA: TGTGCCAGTAGTGGGAGGTTTCACGAAACCGGGGAGCTGTTTTTT; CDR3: CASSGRFHETGELFF
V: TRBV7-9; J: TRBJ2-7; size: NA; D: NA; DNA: TGTGCCAGCAGCTTAGGACAGGAAAACTACGAGCAGTACTTC; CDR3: CASSLGQENYEQYF
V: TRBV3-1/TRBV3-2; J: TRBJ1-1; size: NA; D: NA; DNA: TGTGCCAGCAGCCCTAGAGCGGGGAAATTGAACACTGAAGCTTTCTTT; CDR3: CASSPRAGKLNTEAFF
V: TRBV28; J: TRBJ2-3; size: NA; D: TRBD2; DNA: TGTGCCAGCAGTACACCGGGACTAGCGGGAGTTCTGGGAGATACGCAGTATTTT; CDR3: CASSTPGLAGVLGDTQYF
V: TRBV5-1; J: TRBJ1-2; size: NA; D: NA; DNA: TGCGCCAGCAGCTTGGGTCGAACCGAGATGGGCTACACCTTC; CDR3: CASSLGRTEMGYTF
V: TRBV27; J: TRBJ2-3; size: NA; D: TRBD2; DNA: TGTGCCAGCAGAAGGCTAGCGGGCAGCACAGATACGCAGTATTTT; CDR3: CASRRLAGSTDTQYF
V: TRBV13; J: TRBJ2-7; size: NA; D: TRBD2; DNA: TGTGCCAGCAGCTACCAAAGCGGGGGCCTCTCCTACGAGCAGTACTTC; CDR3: CASSYQSGGLSYEQYF
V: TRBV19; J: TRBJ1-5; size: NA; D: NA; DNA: TGTGCCAGTACCTATAGGGGGAACAGCAATCAGCCCCAGCATTTT; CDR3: CASTYRGNSNQPQHF
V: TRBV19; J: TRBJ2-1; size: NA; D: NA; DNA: TGTGCCAGTAGTAGCAGGGAATACTACAATGAGCAGTTCTTC; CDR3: CASSSREYYNEQFF
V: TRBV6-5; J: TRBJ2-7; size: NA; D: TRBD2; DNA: TGTGCCAGCAGACTACTAGCGGGCTACGAGCAGTACTTC; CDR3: CASRLLAGYEQYF
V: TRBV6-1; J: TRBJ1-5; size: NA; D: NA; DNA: TGTGCCAGCAGTGAAGGGGGGGTAGTGCCCCAGCATTTT; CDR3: CASSEGGVVPQHF
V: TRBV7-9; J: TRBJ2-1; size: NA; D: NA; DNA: TGTGCCAGCAGCTTATTGGGGGCGCGTTACAATGAGCAGTTCTTC; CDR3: CASSLLGARYNEQFF
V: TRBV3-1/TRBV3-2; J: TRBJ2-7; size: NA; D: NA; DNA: TGTGCCAGCAGCCAACGTCCGCGGCCCCGTACGACTAGTTTATTACTAAGGCTCTCCTACGAGCAGTACTTC; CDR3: CASSQRPRPRTTSLLLRLSYEQYF
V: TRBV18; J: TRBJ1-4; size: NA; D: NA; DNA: TGTGCCAGCTCACCACGGGCGACAGCAACTAATGAAAAACTGTTTTTT; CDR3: CASSPRATATNEKLFF
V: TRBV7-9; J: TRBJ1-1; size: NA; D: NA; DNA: TGTGCCAGCAGCTCTTTGTGGGGCTCCGGCACTGAAGCTTTCTTT; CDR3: CASSSLWGSGTEAFF
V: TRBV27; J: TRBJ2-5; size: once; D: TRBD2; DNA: TGTGCCAGCAGTTTGTACGGACTAGCGGCCCAAGAGACCCAGTACTTC; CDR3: CASSLYGLAAQETQYF
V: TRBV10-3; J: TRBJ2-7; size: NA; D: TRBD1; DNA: TGTGCCATCAGTGAGCCCGGGACAGGGTATAACGAGCAGTACTTC; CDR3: CAISEPGTGYNEQYF
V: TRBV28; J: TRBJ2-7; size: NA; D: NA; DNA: TGTGCCAGCAGTTTTCGAGGACTCTTTAGGGAGCAGTACTTC; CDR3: CASSFRGLFREQYF
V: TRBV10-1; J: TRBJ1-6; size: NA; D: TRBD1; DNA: TGCGCCAGCAGTCGGGACAGGGGTTCACCCCTCCACTTT; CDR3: CASSRDRGSPLHF
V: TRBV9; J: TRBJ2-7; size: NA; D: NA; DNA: TGTGCCAGCAGCCCCCGTGGACAGAGGTACGAGCAGTACTTC; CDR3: CASSPRGQRYEQYF
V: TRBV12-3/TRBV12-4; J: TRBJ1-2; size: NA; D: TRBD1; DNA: TGTGCCAGCAGTGACAGGGTTTATGGCTACACCTTC; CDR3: CASSDRVYGYTF
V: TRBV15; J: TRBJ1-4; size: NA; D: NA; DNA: TGTGCCACCAGCAGCCCACCGGGAAAACTGTTTTTT; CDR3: CATSSPPGKLFF
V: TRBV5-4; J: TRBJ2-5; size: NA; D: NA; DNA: TGTGCCAGCAGCTCACAGGGATCTCAGGAGACCCAGTACTTC; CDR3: CASSSQGSQETQYF
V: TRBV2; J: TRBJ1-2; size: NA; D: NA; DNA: TGTGCCAGCAGTGAGACGGGATATGCTGGCTACACCTTC; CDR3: CASSETGYAGYTF
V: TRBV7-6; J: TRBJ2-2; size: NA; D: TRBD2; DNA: TGTGCCAGCAGCTTTTCTGAGGCTAGCGGGAGTTCAGACACCGGGGAGCTGTTTTTT; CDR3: CASSFSEASGSSDTGELFF
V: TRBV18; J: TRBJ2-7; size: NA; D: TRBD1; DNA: TGTGCCAGCTCACCCCCGGGACAGTCCTACGAGCAGTACTTC; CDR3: CASSPPGQSYEQYF
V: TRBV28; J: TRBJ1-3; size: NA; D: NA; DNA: TGTGCCAGCAGTTTATTATCCGGGGCTGGAAACACCATATATTTT; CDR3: CASSLLSGAGNTIYF
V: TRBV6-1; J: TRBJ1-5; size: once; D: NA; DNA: TGTGCCAGCAGTGAAGGGGAGACAGGAATAGAGCATTTT; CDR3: CASSEGETGIEHF
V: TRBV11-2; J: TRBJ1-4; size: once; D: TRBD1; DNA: TGTGCCAGCAGCCTAAACGACAGGGGCAGAGAAAAACTGTTTTTT; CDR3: CASSLNDRGREKLFF
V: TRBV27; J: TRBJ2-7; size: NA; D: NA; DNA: TGTGCCAGCAGTTTCCGGCAGGATGGGTACGAGCAGTACTTC; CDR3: CASSFRQDGYEQYF
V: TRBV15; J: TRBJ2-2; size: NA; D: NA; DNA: TGTGCCACCAGCAGAGATATTGGCCAGGGGTTTGAGATCACCGGGGAGCTGTTTTTT; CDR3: CATSRDIGQGFEITGELFF
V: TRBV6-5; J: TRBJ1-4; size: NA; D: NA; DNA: TGTGCCAGCAGTTACGGGGGAGGGACTGAAAAACTGTTTTTT; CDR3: CASSYGGGTEKLFF
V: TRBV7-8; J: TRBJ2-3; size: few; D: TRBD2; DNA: TGTGCCAGCAGGACTAGCGGGGTCACAATCACAGATACGCAGTATTTT; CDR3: CASRTSGVTITDTQYF
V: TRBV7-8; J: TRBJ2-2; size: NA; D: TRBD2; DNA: TGTGCCAGCAGCCCCGGACGTCGTCTAGCGGGTGGGTCCGGGGAGCTGTTTTTT; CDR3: CASSPGRRLAGGSGELFF
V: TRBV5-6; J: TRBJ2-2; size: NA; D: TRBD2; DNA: TGTGCCAGCAGTCCCGGGACTAGCGTTCGGGAGCTGTTTTTT; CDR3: CASSPGTSVRELFF
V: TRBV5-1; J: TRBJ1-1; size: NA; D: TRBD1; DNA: TGCGCCAGCAGCTTGCCGTACAGGGGCTTGAACACTGAAGCTTTCTTT; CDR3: CASSLPYRGLNTEAFF
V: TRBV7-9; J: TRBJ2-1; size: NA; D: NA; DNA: TGTGCCAGCCGGAACCCAGGGGAAGACAATGAGCAGTTCTTC; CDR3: CASRNPGEDNEQFF
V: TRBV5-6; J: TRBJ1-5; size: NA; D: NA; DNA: TGTGCCAGCAGCTTGGGGGCGCGGGGTCAGCCCCAGCATTTT; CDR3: CASSLGARGQPQHF
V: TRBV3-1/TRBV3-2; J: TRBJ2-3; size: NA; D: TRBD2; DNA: TGTGCCAGCAGCCCAGGACTAGCGTCTAGCACAGATACGCAGTATTTT; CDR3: CASSPGLASSTDTQYF
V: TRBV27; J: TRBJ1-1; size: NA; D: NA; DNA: TGTGCCAGCAGTCTCGACACCAATCTGAACACTGAAGCTTTCTTT; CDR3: CASSLDTNLNTEAFF
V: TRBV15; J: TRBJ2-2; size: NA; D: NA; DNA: TGTGCCACCAGCATGAGGGGAGGCGCGAACACCGGGGAGCTGTTTTTT; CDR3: CATSMRGGANTGELFF
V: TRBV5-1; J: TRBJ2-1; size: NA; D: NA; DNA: TGCGCCAGCAGCTTGGCCGGAGGGGGCGACAATGAGCAGTTCTTC; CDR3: CASSLAGGGDNEQFF
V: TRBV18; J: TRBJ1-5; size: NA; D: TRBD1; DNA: TGTGCCAGCTCACTAACAGGGGCCGGGGATCAGCCCCAGCATTTT; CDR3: CASSLTGAGDQPQHF
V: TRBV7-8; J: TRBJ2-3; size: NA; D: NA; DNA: TGTGCCAGCAGCTCGGCTAGACGGAGCACAGATACGCAGTATTTT; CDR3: CASSSARRSTDTQYF
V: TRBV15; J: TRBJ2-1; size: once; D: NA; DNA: TGTGCCACCAGCAGAGTGGCGAATTTGGAGGCCAGCGCCAATGAGCAGTTCTTC; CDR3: CATSRVANLEASANEQFF
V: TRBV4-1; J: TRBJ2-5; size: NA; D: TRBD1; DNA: TGCGCCAGCAGCCAAGTCTATCAACAGGGGGGAACAGAGACCCAGTACTTC; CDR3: CASSQVYQQGGTETQYF
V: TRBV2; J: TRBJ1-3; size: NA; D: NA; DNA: TGTGCCAGCATGGGCCCGGGGTACTCTGGAAACACCATATATTTT; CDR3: CASMGPGYSGNTIYF